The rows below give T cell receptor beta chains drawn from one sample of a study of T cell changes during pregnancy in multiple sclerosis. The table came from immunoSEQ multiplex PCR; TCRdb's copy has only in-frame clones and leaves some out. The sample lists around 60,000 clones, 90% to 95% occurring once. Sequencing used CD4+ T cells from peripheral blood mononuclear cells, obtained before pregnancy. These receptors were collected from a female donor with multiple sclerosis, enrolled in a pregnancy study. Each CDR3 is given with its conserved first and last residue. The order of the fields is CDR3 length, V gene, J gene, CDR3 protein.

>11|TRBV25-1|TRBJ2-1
CASSTEHEQFF
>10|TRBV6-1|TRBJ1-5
CATGDQPQHF
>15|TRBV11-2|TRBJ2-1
CASSPTSGTGNEQFF
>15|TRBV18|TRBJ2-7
CASSPQVQAGGPQYF
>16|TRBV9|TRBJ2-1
CASSVDDTHSYNEQFF
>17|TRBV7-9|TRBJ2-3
CASSSPMGGLVTDTQYF
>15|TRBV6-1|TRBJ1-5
CASSWTGGTDQPQHF
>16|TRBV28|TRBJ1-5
CASSFILGGGHQPQHF
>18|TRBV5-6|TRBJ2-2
CASSLGTSGRLAAGELFF
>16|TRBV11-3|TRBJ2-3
CASSVRLAGAPDTQYF
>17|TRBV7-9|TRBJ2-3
CASSLGSLAGATDTQYF
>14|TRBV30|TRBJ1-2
CAWSLNTGTGGYTF
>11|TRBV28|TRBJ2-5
CASSTSETQYF
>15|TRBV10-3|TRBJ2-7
CAISDPGESSYEQYF
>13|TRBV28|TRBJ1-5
CASRSGSNQPQHF
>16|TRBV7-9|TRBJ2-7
CASGEASGRNYYEQYF
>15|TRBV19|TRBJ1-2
CASSPQGQSNYGYTF
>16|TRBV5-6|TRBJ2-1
CASSLTFLAGVNEQFF
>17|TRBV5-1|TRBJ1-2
CASRPDRGRNPHYGYTF
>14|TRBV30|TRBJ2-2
CAWSVLLNTGELFF
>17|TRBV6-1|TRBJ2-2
CASSAGLAGTNTGELFF
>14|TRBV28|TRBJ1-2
CASSLDRVGYGYTF
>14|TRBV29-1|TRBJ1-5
CSVYDQGTNQPQHF
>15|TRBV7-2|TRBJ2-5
CASSLTASGTETQYF
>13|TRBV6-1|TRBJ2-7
CASSEAGQYEQYF
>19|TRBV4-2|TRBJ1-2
CASSQRTGTGGLSNYGYTF
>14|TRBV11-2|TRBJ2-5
CASSLRQTQETQYF